This T cell receptor (beta chain) was retrieved from a study of T cells after yellow fever vaccination. This clonotype was seen a few times. From the 5' RACE reads, TCRdb called clonotypes with MiXCR, one entry per CDR3 protein. The sample carries hundreds of thousands of distinct CDR3 sequences, around 12% recorded once. Trimming stripped 6 bases from V and 5 bases from J, with 11 bases between. Germline CDR1 reads KGHSH; CDR2 reads LQKENI. This CDR3 has 12 residues. The clonotype originates from a young man who received the YFV17D yellow fever vaccine. This chain connects TRBV18 to TRBJ2-7, with D unresolved. The sequencing here drew on CD4+ T cells sorted from PBMCs, taken 15 days after the yellow fever booster vaccination. The CDR3 protein is CASSQTVNEQYF. The CDR3 region has the DNA TGTGCCAGCTCTCAGACGGTAAACGAGCAGTACTTC.